The 12 T cell receptor beta chains below were found in one sample sequenced in a study of STAT5B mutations in CD4+ large granular lymphocyte leukemia. TCRdb keeps only in-frame clones here, not all; method: immunoSEQ multiplex PCR. Of about 36,000 clones in the sample, 75% to 85% were seen once. Source material: CD4+ T cells from blood buffy coats. The receptors were gathered from a human donor in good health.

This chain connects TRBV30 to TRBJ2-4; D unclear. The CDR3 runs 16 residues. Germline V gene data show CDR1 as GTSNPN and CDR2 as SVGIG (reference sequence). Trimming removed 0 bases at V and 1 base at J, with 13 bases between. As DNA, the CDR3 is TGTGCCTGGAGTGTCAGTAGCTCGGCCGCCAAAAACATTCAGTACTTC. This sequence encodes CAWSVSSSAAKNIQYF.

This chain uses TRBV6-6 with TRBJ2-7; no clear D. Deletions cut 8 bases from V and 3 bases from J, with 11 bases between. The V gene's germline CDR1 is MNHNY and CDR2 SVGAGI (reference sequence). This CDR3 comprises 12 residues. CDR3 amino acids: CASGYAHYEQYF. The DNA of the CDR3 is TGTGCCAGCGGCTACGCGCACTACGAGCAGTACTTC.

V and J are TRBV4-1 and TRBJ2-1; the D gene is possibly TRBD1 (5 bases). Trimming removed 4 bases at V and 3 bases at J, with 25 bases between. The CDR3 extends over 19 amino acids. Germline CDR1 is MGHRA and CDR2 is YSYEKL. CDR3 coding DNA: TGCGCCAGCAGCCGAGCCTCCCCCTATAGGGGCTCGCACTACAATGAGCAGTTCTTC. Translating it yields CASSRASPYRGSHYNEQFF.

This chain links TRBV19 with TRBJ2-3, with D possibly being TRBD1 (5 bases). CDR1 and CDR2 from the germline V gene are LNHDA and SQIVND (reference sequence). The CDR3 consists of 13 residues. Trimming took off 6 bases at V and 3 bases at J, with 10 bases between the two ends. This CDR3 is CASRPSGTDTQYF. The CDR3 DNA follows: TGTGCCAGTAGGCCTTCAGGGACAGATACGCAGTATTTT.

The rearrangement links TRBV11-2 to TRBJ2-7, with a tentative D call TRBD2 (5 bases). This CDR3 has 14 amino acids. Trimming took off 0 bases at V and 4 bases at J, with 10 bases between the two ends. Germline V gene data show CDR1 as SGHAT and CDR2 as FQNNGV. The CDR3 protein is CASSLEIGSYEQYF. Here the CDR3 DNA reads TGTGCCAGCAGCTTAGAGATAGGGAGTTACGAGCAGTACTTC.

In its sample, this clone was seen a few times. The chain carries TRBV29-1 and TRBJ1-5; D uncertain. V shed 6 bases and J shed 5 bases, with 11 bases lying between them. CDR3 length: 12 residues. Germline V gives CDR1 SQVTM, CDR2 ANQGSEA. The CDR3, as DNA: TGCAGCGTCGCGGACGGGGATCAGCCCCAGCATTTT. Translated: CSVADGDQPQHF.

The J gene is TRBJ2-1, the V gene TRBV5-1, with 8 bases lining up with TRBD1. CDR3 length: 15 amino acids. CDR1 and CDR2 from the germline V gene are SGHRS and YFSETQ. V lost 3 bases, J lost 2 bases, and 4 bases stayed unmatched. CDR3 amino acids: CASSYGGQAYNEQFF. The DNA for the CDR3 is TGCGCCAGCAGCTATGGGGGACAGGCCTACAATGAGCAGTTCTTC.

The table lists this clone with a few counts. V and J are TRBV7-2 and TRBJ1-3, with D possibly being TRBD1 (5 bases). Germline V CDR1 and CDR2: SGHTA, FQGNSA. This CDR3 has 13 residues. Trimming took 2 bases from V and 3 from J, leaving 5 bases between them. CDR3 in amino acids: CASSLQGGNTIYF. CDR3 DNA sequence: TGTGCCAGCAGCTTACAGGGTGGAAACACCATATATTTT.

The chain is built from TRBV7-9 and TRBJ2-3, with 7 nucleotides matching TRBD1. The CDR3 loop spans 15 amino acids. V shed 5 bases, J shed 5 bases, and the junction held 10 bases outside the gene matches. Germline CDR1 and CDR2: SEHNR and FQNEAQ (reference sequence). As DNA, the CDR3 is TGTGCCAGCAGCGACCCCCTACAGGGGAAAGATACGCAGTATTTT. Translated: CASSDPLQGKDTQYF.

The V gene is TRBV9, the J gene TRBJ2-7, with D unresolved. Between the trimmed V and J ends, which lost 0 bases and 2 bases, there was a span of 9 bases. Germline V gene sequence: CDR1 SGDLS, CDR2 YYNGEE. The length of the CDR3 is 14 residues. The CDR3 reads CASSVEGGTYEQYF. CDR3 in DNA: TGTGCCAGCAGCGTAGAGGGCGGCACCTACGAGCAGTACTTC.

The V and J genes are TRBV5-1 and TRBJ1-4, with 7 bases that match TRBD1. The CDR3 runs to 14 residues. Unmatched junction bases numbered 6, after V lost 5 bases and J lost 5 bases. CDR1 and CDR2 (germline): SGHRS, YFSETQ. This CDR3 is CASRVAGGNEKLFF. The CDR3 DNA follows: TGCGCCAGCAGGGTAGCAGGGGGAAATGAAAAACTGTTTTTT.

J is TRBJ2-2 and V is TRBV6-5; D is possibly TRBD1 or TRBD2 (6 bases each). This CDR3 has 14 amino acids. Germline-derived CDR1 and CDR2 are MNHEY and SVGAGI. V was pared by 10 bases and J by 3 bases, with 15 bases between. CDR3 bases: TGTGCCACCAAGAGGGGGGCTTACACCGGGGAGCTGTTTTTT. Translated: CATKRGAYTGELFF.